The text below deals with one TCR beta chain. The antigen this receptor binds is unknown. Library construction relied on 5' RACE. For each TCR library, approximately 3.5 ug of total RNA was used. For each sample, cDNA synthesis with SMARTScribe reverse transcriptase was split into eight separate reactions. Unique molecular identifiers containing a 6-nucleotide sample barcode were introduced through template switching during cDNA synthesis. TCRalpha and TCRbeta cDNA was amplified by two nested PCRs of 16 and 9 cycles, with bead purification after each PCR. Before amplification, the cDNA was both treated with uracil DNA-glycosylase and purified with the QIAquick PCR purification kit. In the second PCR, Illumina TruSeq-compatible adapters and sample-specific barcodes were added. Library quality and concentration were checked on TapeStation and Qubit, and libraries were pooled at roughly 5 ng each. Sequencing of pooled libraries was carried out on an Illumina HiSeq2500 single-index Rapid Run using 2 x 100 bp reads and custom sequencing primers. The authors' pipeline ran thus. UMI-based consensus assembly with MiGEC version 1.2.6 was used to correct PCR and sequencing errors. MiXCR version 2.1.1 was used for V(D)J alignment, clonotype assembly and CDR3 extraction. Normalisation of gene usage, clonotype sharing and MAIT/NKT TCR abundance was achieved by analysing the top 1000, 10 000 and 20 000 clonotypes per sample. Diversity was computed as the inverse Simpson index with the vegan R package after downsampling to 27 000 UMIs. Paired Mann-Whitney U tests were applied to discordant twin pairs, and Benjamini-Hochberg correction was used for multiple testing. Reprocessed by TCRdb, the reads give a single entry per CDR3 protein sequence, without DNA. The V and J calls were not made by the authors but by TCRdb's processing. The sample table includes approximately 400,000 distinct CDR3 sequences. 2.4% of the sample goes to the ten largest clones.

An approximately 2.6 ml peripheral blood sample was drawn into PAXgene tubes per donor and stored at -80°C. Without T cell sorting, total RNA was isolated from whole blood using the PAXgene blood miRNA kit on an automated QIAcube. Peripheral blood from monozygotic twin pairs concordant or discordant for inflammatory bowel disease was subjected to deep TCRalpha and TCRbeta repertoire profiling with unique molecular barcoding. For every twin pair, smoking habits were documented, and each individual was categorised as a current, former or never smoker. This sample was included in a study of monozygotic twins with inflammatory bowel disease (dated by TCRdb to between 2018 and 2020). For the study in its entirety: The complete study included around 30 monozygotic twin pairs: 19 IBD-discordant Danish pairs and nine German pairs, of which four were IBD-concordant and five were IBD-discordant. The search for disease-associated traits relied mainly on comparing IBD patients with their genetically identical healthy co-twins within discordant pairs. Each individual had, on average, about 151 000 unique TCRalpha sequences and 181 000 unique TCRbeta sequences available for analysis.

The paper as a whole reports these results and caveats: Differing immunosuppressive treatments among patients may have added background noise and inter-individual variability to the repertoires. The analysis was unable to tell different T cell subtypes apart. Compared with healthy twins, IBD patients shared fewer clonotypes with other individuals, and the difference was most pronounced in patients with signs of disease activity. No difference in repertoire similarity was observed between concordant and discordant twins, possibly owing to limited statistical power. A decrease in TCRbeta repertoire diversity, as measured by inverse Simpson index, was observed in IBD patients compared with their healthy co-twins. No single strong signal or clonotype linked to IBD turned up in the results, so the idea that one exists was not supported.

The source is a human donor with ulcerative colitis or Crohn's disease, or a healthy co-twin of an affected twin (not recorded which). Sequencing input: blood.

This receptor carries the CDR3 CASSLYTGGPYEQFF. The chain was built from TRBV28 and TRBJ2-1; checking the TCRdb D call of TRBD2 is not possible without DNA. Taken from cysteine to phenylalanine, the CDR3 has 15 residues. Only the protein sequence is given. According to the germline V gene, CDR1 reads MDHEN and CDR2 reads SYDVKM. Full variable domain (CDR3 extended with the reference TRBV28 and TRBJ2-1 proteins): DVKVTQSSRYLVKRTGEKVFLECVQDMDHENMFWYRQDPGLGLRLIYFSYDVKMKEKGDIPEGYSVSREKKERFSLILESASTNQTSMYLCASSLYTGGPYEQFFGPGTRLTVL.